Detailed here is one T cell receptor (beta chain). This entry belongs to a study of blood T cell repertoires in COVID-19. Sequencing used immunoSEQ multiplex PCR; TCRdb keeps in-frame clones, though not all of them. The sample has a few hundred thousand clones, approximately 82% seen once. CDR3 size: 14 residues. The V and J ends lost 6 bases and 3 bases, in that order; junction bases with no gene match: 7. CDR1 and CDR2 (germline): MNHEY, SVGAGI. The chain joins TRBV6-5 to TRBJ1-1, with 7 nucleotides matching TRBD1. This receptor was obtained from a man aged 25-45 years who had recovered from COVID-19. The specimen was peripheral blood. CDR3 sequence (DNA): TGTGCCAGCAGATTACAGGGGACGGACACTGAAGCTTTCTTT. Its protein is CASRLQGTDTEAFF.